A single sample is the source of the 2 T cell receptor beta chains below, sequenced in a study of CD8+CD57+ T cells in acquired aplastic anemia (dated by TCRdb to the late 2010s). Sequencer: Illumina HiSeq 2000. Profiling of TCR beta VDJ combinations and CDR3 sequences used genomic DNA as the template. TCRdb reworked the public reads: Q25 trimming with fastp, MiXCR clone assembly, productive beta chains retained. Rows merge per CDR3 protein into single entries with the most common DNA and genes. The sample has about 210,000 distinct CDR3 sequences on record, around 63% of them singletons. The top ten constitute 25% to 30% of the sample. Input material: sorted CD4+, CD8+, or CD8+CD57+ T cells (not recorded which) from PBMCs. The receptors shown here come from a human donor in good health.

This clonotype was seen at least ten times. The rearrangement links TRBV3-1 to TRBJ2-5; D possibly corresponds to TRBD2 (5 bases). The ends were cut back, 0 bases at V and 2 bases at J, with 13 bases in the middle. The germline gives CDR1 LGHDT, CDR2 YNNKEL (reference sequence). CDR3 size: 16 residues. CDR3 nucleotide sequence: TGTGCCAGCAGCCAAGAGCCTAGCTGGGAACAAGAGACCCAGTACTTC. Translation: CASSQEPSWEQETQYF.

The CDR3 bases are TGTGCCATCAGTAATCCTACCCCAGGGTGGGACAGCTATTCACCCCTCCACTTT. It codes for CAISNPTPGWDSYSPLHF. The J gene is TRBJ1-6, the V gene TRBV10-3, with TRBD1 matching 7 bases. Unmatched junction bases numbered 18, after V lost 5 bases and J lost 8 bases. Germline-derived CDR1 and CDR2 are ENHRY and SYGVKD. The CDR3 covers 18 residues.